The rows below give T cell receptor beta chains drawn from one sample of a study of beta chain features in type 1 diabetes. Using immunoSEQ multiplex PCR, the repertoire was profiled, and TCRdb retains in-frame clones only, with some absent. This sample has hundreds of thousands of clones, with 11% found just once. The sequencing input was naive CD4+ T cells from blood. Receptors originate from a woman in her late teens or twenties in good health. The CDR3 runs from the conserved cysteine through the conserved F or W. The D gene is left open where the match is weak. Only part of the rows carry a size: once, few, many, or a class if the clone is expanded.

CDR3aa,CDR3nt,abundance,d_gene,j_gene,v_gene
CASSVGQGAETQYF,TGTGCCAGCAGCGTAGGACAGGGCGCCGAGACCCAGTACTTC,-,TRBD1,TRBJ2-5,TRBV9
CAWSVLGSGNTIYF,TGTGCCTGGAGTGTACTTGGCTCTGGAAACACCATATATTTT,-,-,TRBJ1-3,TRBV30
CSAKPTGYTF,TGCAGTGCGAAACCTACGGGCTACACCTTC,few,-,TRBJ1-2,TRBV20-1
CASSVLPAGESGYTF,TGTGCCAGCAGCGTTCTCCCGGCAGGGGAAAGTGGCTACACCTTC,few,-,TRBJ1-2,TRBV9
CASGGQGRVSGANVLTF,TGTGCCAGCGGAGGACAGGGTCGGGTCTCTGGGGCCAACGTCCTGACTTTC,-,TRBD1,TRBJ2-6,TRBV5-4
CASSYHGAGRGLQETQYF,TGTGCCAGCAGCTACCACGGTGCGGGGCGAGGGCTTCAAGAGACCCAGTACTTC,-,-,TRBJ2-5,TRBV7-2
CASSLDRIQETQYF,TGTGCCAGCAGCTTGGACAGGATCCAAGAGACCCAGTACTTC,few,TRBD1,TRBJ2-5,TRBV7-9
CASSPLRAGQETQYF,TGTGCCAGCAGCCCTCTCAGGGCGGGCCAAGAGACCCAGTACTTC,-,-,TRBJ2-5,TRBV4-2
CASSLSGSPPDTQYF,TGCGCCAGCAGCCTCAGCGGGAGCCCCCCAGATACGCAGTATTTT,-,TRBD2,TRBJ2-3,TRBV4-1
CASSLLTGELFF,TGTGCCAGCAGCTTACTCACCGGGGAGCTGTTTTTT,once,-,TRBJ2-2,TRBV7-3
CASSSNPRDRSWKTQYF,TGTGCCAGCAGCTCTAATCCCAGGGACAGGTCTTGGAAGACCCAGTACTTC,-,TRBD1,TRBJ2-5,TRBV7-6
CASSLVPGPYGYTF,TGTGCCAGCAGTTTGGTCCCAGGGCCCTATGGCTACACCTTC,-,-,TRBJ1-2,TRBV27
CASSGGRRKDTQYF,TGTGCCAGCAGCGGAGGACGGAGGAAAGATACGCAGTATTTT,-,-,TRBJ2-3,TRBV5-4
CASSGKTGHQETQYF,TGTGCCAGCAGCGGCAAAACAGGGCACCAAGAGACCCAGTACTTC,few,-,TRBJ2-5,TRBV9
CASSSRSVLGTEAFF,TGTGCCAGCAGCAGCAGGTCAGTGTTGGGAACTGAAGCTTTCTTT,-,-,TRBJ1-1,TRBV13
CASSSPYGDTQYF,TGTGCCAGCAGCTCCCCCTATGGAGATACGCAGTATTTT,-,-,TRBJ2-3,TRBV5-4
CSVELGREFSYEQYF,TGCAGCGTTGAGTTGGGCCGGGAGTTCTCCTACGAGCAGTACTTC,-,-,TRBJ2-7,TRBV29-1
CASSLAAGPETQYF,TGCGCCAGCAGCTTGGCCGCAGGACCAGAGACCCAGTACTTC,-,-,TRBJ2-5,TRBV5-1
CSVLKRTSGRGDTQYF,TGCAGCGTCTTGAAGAGGACTAGCGGGAGAGGAGATACGCAGTATTTT,-,TRBD2,TRBJ2-3,TRBV29-1
CASRYRSTNEQFF,TGTGCCAGCCGGTACCGATCTACCAATGAGCAGTTCTTC,-,-,TRBJ2-1,TRBV2
CASSEDHRLHRGEQFF,TGTGCCAGCAGTGAGGACCACCGACTCCATAGGGGTGAGCAGTTCTTC,few,-,TRBJ2-1,TRBV6-4
CASSFRTGTSGANVLTF,TGCGCCAGCAGCTTTAGGACAGGAACGTCTGGGGCCAACGTCCTGACTTTC,-,TRBD1,TRBJ2-6,TRBV5-1
CAISDSVYGYTF,TGTGCCATCAGTGACTCGGTCTATGGCTACACCTTC,few,-,TRBJ1-2,TRBV10-3
CASSPNRVAKNIQYF,TGTGCCAGCAGCCCAAACAGGGTAGCCAAAAACATTCAGTACTTC,-,-,TRBJ2-4,TRBV7-8
CASSFKGGLAKNIQYF,TGTGCCAGCAGTTTCAAGGGAGGCCTGGCCAAAAACATTCAGTACTTC,few,-,TRBJ2-4,TRBV6-5
CASSVWGQGARGANVLTF,TGTGCCAGCAGTGTCTGGGGACAGGGGGCGCGTGGGGCCAACGTCCTGACTTTC,-,TRBD1,TRBJ2-6,TRBV28
CASSQTSLNTEAFF,TGCGCCAGCAGTCAAACCTCCCTGAACACTGAAGCTTTCTTT,few,-,TRBJ1-1,TRBV23-1
CASSSDRGDTGELFF,TGTGCCAGCAGCTCGGACAGGGGGGACACCGGGGAGCTGTTTTTT,few,TRBD1,TRBJ2-2,TRBV7-2
CAWRVSYEQYF,TGTGCCTGGAGGGTCTCCTACGAGCAGTACTTC,-,-,TRBJ2-7,TRBV30
CASSPGQKYTEAFF,TGTGCCAGCAGCCCGGGGCAGAAATACACTGAAGCTTTCTTT,few,-,TRBJ1-1,TRBV5-4
CASKTDRRYNYGYTF,TGTGCCAGCAAGACGGACAGACGTTATAACTATGGCTACACCTTC,-,-,TRBJ1-2,TRBV27
CASSFYSSGGEETQYF,TGTGCCAGCAGCTTCTACTCCAGCGGGGGAGAAGAGACCCAGTACTTC,-,TRBD2,TRBJ2-5,TRBV4-2
CASSFQPPETQYF,TGTGCCAGCAGCTTCCAGCCCCCAGAGACCCAGTACTTC,few,-,TRBJ2-5,TRBV7-9
CATSRDPGEKLFF,TGTGCCACCAGCAGAGATCCCGGTGAAAAACTGTTTTTT,few,-,TRBJ1-4,TRBV15
CASSFLAGGLETQYF,TGTGCCAGCAGTTTTTTAGCGGGGGGCCTTGAGACCCAGTACTTC,few,TRBD2,TRBJ2-5,TRBV28
CASSIALTYEQYF,TGTGCCAGTAGTATAGCCCTTACCTACGAGCAGTACTTC,few,-,TRBJ2-7,TRBV19
CASSPGGVAGGNYEQYF,TGTGCCAGCAGCCCGGGCGGGGTAGCGGGAGGAAACTACGAGCAGTACTTC,-,TRBD2,TRBJ2-7,TRBV9